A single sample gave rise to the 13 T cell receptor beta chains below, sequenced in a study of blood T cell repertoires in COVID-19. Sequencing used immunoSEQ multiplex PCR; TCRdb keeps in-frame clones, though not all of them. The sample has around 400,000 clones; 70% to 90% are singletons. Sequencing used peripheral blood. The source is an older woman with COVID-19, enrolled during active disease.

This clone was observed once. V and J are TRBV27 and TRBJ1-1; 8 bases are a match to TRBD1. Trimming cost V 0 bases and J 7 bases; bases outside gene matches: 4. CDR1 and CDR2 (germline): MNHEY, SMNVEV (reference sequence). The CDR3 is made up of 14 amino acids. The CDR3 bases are TGTGCCAGCAGTTTATCGACAGGGGCGGATGAAGCTTTCTTT. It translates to CASSLSTGADEAFF.

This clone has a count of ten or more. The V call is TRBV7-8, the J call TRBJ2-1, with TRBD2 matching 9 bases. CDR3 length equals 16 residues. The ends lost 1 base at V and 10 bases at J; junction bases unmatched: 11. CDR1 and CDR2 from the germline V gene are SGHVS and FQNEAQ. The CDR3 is CASSLVVAGGPGEQFF. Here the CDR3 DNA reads TGTGCCAGCAGCTTAGTTGTGGCGGGGGGGCCCGGAGAGCAGTTCTTC.

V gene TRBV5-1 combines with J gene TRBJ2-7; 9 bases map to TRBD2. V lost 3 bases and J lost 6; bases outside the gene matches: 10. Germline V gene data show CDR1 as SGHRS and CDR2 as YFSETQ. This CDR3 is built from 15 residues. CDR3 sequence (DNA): TGCGCCAGCAGCTCCGCCGGGACTAGCCCGAGCGAGCAGTACTTC. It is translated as CASSSAGTSPSEQYF.

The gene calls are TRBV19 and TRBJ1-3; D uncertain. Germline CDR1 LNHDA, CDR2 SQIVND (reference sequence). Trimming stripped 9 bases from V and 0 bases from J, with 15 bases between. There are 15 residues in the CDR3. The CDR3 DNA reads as TGTGCCAGCGACTCGGGTTCCTACTCTGGAAACACCATATATTTT. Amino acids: CASDSGSYSGNTIYF.

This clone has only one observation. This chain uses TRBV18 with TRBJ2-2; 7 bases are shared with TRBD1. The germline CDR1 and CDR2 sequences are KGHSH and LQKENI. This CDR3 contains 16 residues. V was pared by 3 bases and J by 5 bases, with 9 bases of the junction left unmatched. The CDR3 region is CASSPNRQGLTGELFF. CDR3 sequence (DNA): TGTGCCAGCTCACCCAACCGACAGGGTCTGACCGGGGAGCTGTTTTTT.

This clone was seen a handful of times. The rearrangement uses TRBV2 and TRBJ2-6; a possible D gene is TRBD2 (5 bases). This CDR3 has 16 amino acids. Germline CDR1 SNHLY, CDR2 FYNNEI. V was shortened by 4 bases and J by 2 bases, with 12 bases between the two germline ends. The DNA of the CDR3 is TGTGCCAGCAGTGCGTCACGGGGAGCTGGGGCCAACGTCCTGACTTTC. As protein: CASSASRGAGANVLTF.

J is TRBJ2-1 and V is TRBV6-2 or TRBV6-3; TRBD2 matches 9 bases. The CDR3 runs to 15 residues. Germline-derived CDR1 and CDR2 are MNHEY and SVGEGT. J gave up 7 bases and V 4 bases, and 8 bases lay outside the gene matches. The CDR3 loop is CASSSPGTSLNEQFF. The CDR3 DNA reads TGTGCCAGCAGTTCTCCCGGGACTAGCCTAAATGAGCAGTTCTTC.

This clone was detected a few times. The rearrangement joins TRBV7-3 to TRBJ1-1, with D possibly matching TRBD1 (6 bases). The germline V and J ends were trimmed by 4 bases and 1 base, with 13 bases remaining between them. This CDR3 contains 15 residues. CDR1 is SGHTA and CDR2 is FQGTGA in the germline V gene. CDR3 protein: CASSSRGATNTEAFF. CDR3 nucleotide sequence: TGTGCCAGCAGCTCCCGGGGGGCTACGAACACTGAAGCTTTCTTT.

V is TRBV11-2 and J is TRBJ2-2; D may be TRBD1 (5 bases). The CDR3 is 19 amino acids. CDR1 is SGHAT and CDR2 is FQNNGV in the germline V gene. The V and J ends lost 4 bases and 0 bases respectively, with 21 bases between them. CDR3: CASSSDISLANPNTGELFF. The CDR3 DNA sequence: TGTGCCAGCAGCTCGGACATCTCGTTGGCTAACCCGAACACCGGGGAGCTGTTTTTT.

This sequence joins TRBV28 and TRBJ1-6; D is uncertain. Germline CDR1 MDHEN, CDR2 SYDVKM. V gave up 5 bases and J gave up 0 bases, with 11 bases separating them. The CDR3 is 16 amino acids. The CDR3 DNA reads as TGTGCCAGCAGTCCCCGGTCAAGCTCCTATAATTCACCCCTCCACTTT. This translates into CASSPRSSSYNSPLHF. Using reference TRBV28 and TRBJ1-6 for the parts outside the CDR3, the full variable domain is DVKVTQSSRYLVKRTGEKVFLECVQDMDHENMFWYRQDPGLGLRLIYFSYDVKMKEKGDIPEGYSVSREKKERFSLILESASTNQTSMYLCASSPRSSSYNSPLHFGNGTRLTVT.

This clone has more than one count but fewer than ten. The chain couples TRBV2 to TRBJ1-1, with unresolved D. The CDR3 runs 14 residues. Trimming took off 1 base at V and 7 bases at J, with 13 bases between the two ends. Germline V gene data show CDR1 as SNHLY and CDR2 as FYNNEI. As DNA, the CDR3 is TGTGCCAGCAGTGAAGTGGCAGGAAAGGTTGAAGCTTTCTTT. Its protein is CASSEVAGKVEAFF.

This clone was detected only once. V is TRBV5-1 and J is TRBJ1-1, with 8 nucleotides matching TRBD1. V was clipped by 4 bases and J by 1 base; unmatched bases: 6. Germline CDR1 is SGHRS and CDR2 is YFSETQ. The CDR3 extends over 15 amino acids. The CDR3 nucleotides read TGCGCCAGCAGCCCGATTGGACAGGGGAACACTGAAGCTTTCTTT. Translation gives CASSPIGQGNTEAFF.

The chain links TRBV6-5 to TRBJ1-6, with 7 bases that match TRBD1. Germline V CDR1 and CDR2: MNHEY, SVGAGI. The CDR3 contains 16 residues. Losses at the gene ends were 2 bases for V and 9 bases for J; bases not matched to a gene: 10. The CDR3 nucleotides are TGTGCCAGCAGTTACGCATCGACAGGGTTGAGTTCACCCCTCCACTTT. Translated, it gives CASSYASTGLSSPLHF.